A selection of T cell receptor beta chains follows, all from one sample in a study of regulatory T cells in long-lasting Graves disease. TCRdb passed the multiplex PCR reads through MiXCR, listing each CDR3 protein once. The sample holds about 420,000 distinct CDR3 sequences, roughly a quarter seen once. Material: peripheral blood mononuclear cells (PBMCs), obtained when the disease was refractory, from a patient treated with antithyroid drugs. These receptors originate from a female donor with Graves disease. CDR3s include the opening cysteine and the closing phenylalanine or tryptophan. A D gene is named only where the DNA matches it firmly. Only some rows state a clone size, as once, few, many or a class for expanded clones.

>TRBD2|TRBV28|TRBJ2-7|many
TGTGCCAGCAGTTTAGCGGGAGTTCTGTCGGGCGAGCAGTACTTC
CASSLAGVLSGEQYF
>-|TRBV2|TRBJ2-5|-
TGTGCCAGCATTCGAGCCCCAGGGGACGAGACCCAGTACTTC
CASIRAPGDETQYF
>-|TRBV27|TRBJ1-2|many
TGTGCCAGCAGTTTATTCCCAGGGGTGGATGGCTACACCTTC
CASSLFPGVDGYTF
>TRBD2|TRBV5-1|TRBJ2-7|few
TGCGCCAGCAGCTTGGTCCGGACTAGCAGGGCCTACGAGCAGTACTTC
CASSLVRTSRAYEQYF
>-|TRBV9|TRBJ2-1|-
TGTGCCAGCAGCGTAGGACTCCGGTCCTACAATGAGCAGTTCTTC
CASSVGLRSYNEQFF
>-|TRBV20-1|TRBJ2-7|-
TGCAGTGCTCGACTAGTCGAGTACGAGCAGTACTTC
CSARLVEYEQYF
>-|TRBV19|TRBJ1-5|-
TGTGCCAGCAGTGAGTGGAAGGGGGGCGCGGGCAATCAGCCCCAGCATTTT
CASSEWKGGAGNQPQHF
>-|TRBV27|TRBJ2-7|-
TGTGCCAGCAGTTTATCGTATGGGTCCTCCGAGCAGTACTTC
CASSLSYGSSEQYF
>TRBD1|TRBV28|TRBJ1-3|once
TGTGCCAGCAGTCCTGAAGGACAGGCTGGAAACACCATATATTTT
CASSPEGQAGNTIYF
>-|TRBV2|TRBJ1-3|few
TGTGCCAGCAGGGCGCAGGGTCAAGGAAACACCATATATTTT
CASRAQGQGNTIYF
>-|TRBV5-1|TRBJ1-1|-
TGCGCCAGCAGCTTGGAGGTGTTGGGGGATAACACTGAAGCTTTCTTT
CASSLEVLGDNTEAFF
>-|TRBV7-2|TRBJ2-3|-
TGTGCCAGCAGCTTAGCGCGAGGAGGGGGCCAGGAGGATACGCAGTATTTT
CASSLARGGGQEDTQYF
>TRBD2|TRBV9|TRBJ2-1|-
TGTGCCAGCAGCGCGTCGACTAGCGGGAGTTTCCAAGAAGGGTCCTACAATGAGCAGTTCTTC
CASSASTSGSFQEGSYNEQFF
>-|TRBV3-2|TRBJ2-3|-
TGTGCCAGCAGCCAAGATCAGATGCTAGCGGCACCCACAGATACGCAGTATTTT
CASSQDQMLAAPTDTQYF
>TRBD2|TRBV2|TRBJ2-7|many
TGTGCCAGCAGTGAAGGGCGGGGGAGCTCCTACGAGCAGTACTTC
CASSEGRGSSYEQYF
>TRBD2|TRBV30|TRBJ2-2|-
TGTGCCTGCACCACGGGAGGGTTTGGCGGGGAGCTGTTTTTT
CACTTGGFGGELFF
>-|TRBV5-1|TRBJ2-7|few
TGCGCCAGCATCAATCGGGTCGGCCGATTCTACGAGCAGTACTTC
CASINRVGRFYEQYF
>-|TRBV7-2|TRBJ2-7|few
TGTGCCAGCAGCTTCCTAGGAACAGAGCAGTACTTC
CASSFLGTEQYF
>TRBD1|TRBV12-3/TRBV12-4|TRBJ1-1|many
TGTGCCAGCAGGATACAGGGGTACTTGAACACTGAAGCTTTCTTT
CASRIQGYLNTEAFF
>-|TRBV4-2|TRBJ2-2|-
TGTGCCAGCGGACGGGACACTCACACCGGGGAGCTGTTTTTT
CASGRDTHTGELFF
>-|TRBV18|TRBJ2-5|many
TGTGCCAGCTCACCACCGGTGGCCGAGACCCAGTACTTC
CASSPPVAETQYF
>-|TRBV5-1|TRBJ1-6|few
TGCGCCAGCAGCTTGGGGCAGTCGCACTCACCCCTCCACTTT
CASSLGQSHSPLHF
>-|TRBV19|TRBJ1-4|-
TGTGCCAGTCGCCCATCAGGAATCGCAGGGGAAGAAAAACTGTTTTTT
CASRPSGIAGEEKLFF
>TRBD2|TRBV6-5|TRBJ2-7|-
TGTGCCAGCAGTTACTCTACTAGCGGGAGGGCCGACGAGCAGTACTTC
CASSYSTSGRADEQYF
>TRBD1|TRBV12-3/TRBV12-4|TRBJ1-6|many
TGTGCCAGCAGTTCTCGGACAGGCTCGAGCTCCTATAATTCACCCCTCCACTTT
CASSSRTGSSSYNSPLHF
>-|TRBV19|TRBJ1-6|few
TGTGCCAGTAGTATCAAGGAGAATTCACCCCTCCACTTT
CASSIKENSPLHF
>-|TRBV19|TRBJ2-7|few
TGTGCCAGTAGCACGTCTTTAACCTACGAGCAGTACTTC
CASSTSLTYEQYF
>TRBD2|TRBV28|TRBJ2-7|many
TGTGCCAGCAGTTTTTCTCGGACACGGGAGGACGAGCAGTACTTC
CASSFSRTREDEQYF
>-|TRBV20-1|TRBJ1-2|many
TGCAGTGCAATTGGGCACAAGGGATCTAACTATGGCTACACCTTC
CSAIGHKGSNYGYTF
>-|TRBV30|TRBJ2-2|-
TGTGCCGGGAACCAACAGGGTGGCACCGGGGAGCTGTTTTTT
CAGNQQGGTGELFF
>-|TRBV20-1|TRBJ1-2|-
TGCAGTGCTAGGCGTCTTGGCTACACCTTC
CSARRLGYTF
>-|TRBV28|TRBJ2-5|many
TGTGCCAGCACATTTCCCGGGACACAGAAATTTTTCCAAGAGACCCAGTACTTC
CASTFPGTQKFFQETQYF
>-|TRBV19|TRBJ1-1|few
TGTGCCAGTAGCGTTGGACAGTTGAACACTGAAGCTTTCTTT
CASSVGQLNTEAFF
>-|TRBV9|TRBJ2-7|few
TGTGCCAGCAGCGCAGAGACCGGGACCACCGAGCAGTACTTC
CASSAETGTTEQYF
>TRBD2|TRBV7-2|TRBJ2-7|-
TGTGCCAGCAGCTTATCCCGGTGGGAGGGCCCTTCTCTCGAGCAGTACTTC
CASSLSRWEGPSLEQYF
>TRBD1|TRBV6-1|TRBJ1-5|-
TGTGCCAGCAGCAAGACAGGGGTTCACCAGCCCCAGCATTTT
CASSKTGVHQPQHF
>TRBD2|TRBV7-2|TRBJ2-5|-
TGTGCCAGCAGCTTGGGACTAGGCCAAGAGACCCAGTACTTC
CASSLGLGQETQYF
>-|TRBV29-1|TRBJ2-7|-
TGCAGCGTTGCTACCCGCTCCTACGAGCAGTACTTC
CSVATRSYEQYF
>TRBD1|TRBV6-1|TRBJ1-3|-
TGTGCCAGCAGTACCCACCAACAGGGGCCCAGCTCTGGAAACACCATATATTTT
CASSTHQQGPSSGNTIYF
>TRBD2|TRBV20-1|TRBJ2-7|few
TGCAGTGCTAGAGATCCGCGGGAGGACACGAGGGAGTACTTC
CSARDPREDTREYF
>-|TRBV7-9|TRBJ1-5|-
TGTGCCAGCAGCTTTGTGGGGGGCAATCAGCCCCAGCATTTT
CASSFVGGNQPQHF
>TRBD2|TRBV6-5|TRBJ2-5|few
TGTGCCAGCAGTTACCCCGGCTCTAGCGGCTATGAGACCCAGTACTTC
CASSYPGSSGYETQYF
>-|TRBV25-1|TRBJ2-7|few
TGTGCCAGCAGTGATGTGACGGTCTCCTACGAGCAGTACTTC
CASSDVTVSYEQYF
>-|TRBV5-1|TRBJ2-1|few
TGCGCCAGCAGCCCCAAGACAATCAGGGGGGACAATGAGCAGTTCTTC
CASSPKTIRGDNEQFF
>-|TRBV18|TRBJ1-1|-
TGTGCCAGCTCACCACCGACAACGAGGGTTGGTACTGAAGCTTTCTTT
CASSPPTTRVGTEAFF
>TRBD2|TRBV7-3|TRBJ2-2|-
TGTGCCAGCAGCCGGACTAGCGGGAGCACCGGGGAGCTGTTTTTT
CASSRTSGSTGELFF
>TRBD2|TRBV12-3/TRBV12-4|TRBJ2-2|few
TGTGCCAGCAGTTTTAGACTAGCTTTCGGGGAGCTGTTTTTT
CASSFRLAFGELFF
>TRBD2|TRBV28|TRBJ2-7|many
TGTGCCAGCAGTTTCCCACAACGGCTCGTTCTAGCGGGAGACAGGTACGAGCAGTACTTC
CASSFPQRLVLAGDRYEQYF
>-|TRBV20-1|TRBJ2-7|-
TGCAGTGCTAGAGGGTCCTCTAAGGGAGGTCTAACCTACGAGCAGTACTTC
CSARGSSKGGLTYEQYF
>TRBD1|TRBV5-4|TRBJ1-6|-
TGTGCCAGCAGCCCCGGGACAGGGAATAATTCACCCCTCCACTTT
CASSPGTGNNSPLHF
>TRBD1|TRBV6-1|TRBJ2-6|-
TGTGCCAGCACGACTACAGGGGGCATTGGGGCCAACGTCCTGACTTTC
CASTTTGGIGANVLTF
>TRBD2|TRBV20-1|TRBJ2-3|-
TGCAGTGCTAGTCTGCCTAGCGGGAGAAAGGCAGATACGCAGTATTTT
CSASLPSGRKADTQYF
>TRBD1|TRBV6-1|TRBJ1-6|-
TGTGCCAGCCTGGACAGGGGCTATTCACCCCTCCACTTT
CASLDRGYSPLHF